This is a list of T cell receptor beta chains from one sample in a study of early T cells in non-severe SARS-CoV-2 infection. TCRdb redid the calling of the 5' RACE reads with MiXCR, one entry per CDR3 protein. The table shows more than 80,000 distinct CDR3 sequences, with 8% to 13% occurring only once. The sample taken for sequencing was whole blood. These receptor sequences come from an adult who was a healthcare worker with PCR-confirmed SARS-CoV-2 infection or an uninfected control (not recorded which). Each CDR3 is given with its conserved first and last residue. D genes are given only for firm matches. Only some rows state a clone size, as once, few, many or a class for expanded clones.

TGTGCCAGCAGTCCCCGGGACAGGGGGCAGGGTACGCAGTATTTT,CASSPRDRGQGTQYF,many,TRBD1,TRBJ2-3,TRBV6-5
TGTGCCAGCCGAATAAGCAGGGGTGGTGAGCAGTTCTTC,CASRISRGGEQFF,few,.,TRBJ2-1,TRBV6-5
TGTGCCAGCAGCCGGGACCTCTATGGCTACACCTTC,CASSRDLYGYTF,.,.,TRBJ1-2,TRBV12-3/TRBV12-4
TGTGCCAGCAGTGAGGCTTGGGGCCGGAATTCACCCCTCCACTTT,CASSEAWGRNSPLHF,few,.,TRBJ1-6,TRBV6-1
TGTGCCAGCAGTGAATGGGGTGAAGCTTTCTTT,CASSEWGEAFF,many,.,TRBJ1-1,TRBV28
TGCGCCAGCAGCTTGATCCAACCCCGGGGGGGGAACACTGAAGCTTTCTTT,CASSLIQPRGGNTEAFF,many,.,TRBJ1-1,TRBV5-1
TGTGCCAGCAGCCACGCCGGGACAGTCACAGATACGCAGTATTTT,CASSHAGTVTDTQYF,.,TRBD1,TRBJ2-3,TRBV3-1
TGTGCCAGCAGCTTGGAGGGAGGGCCTCTCTACGAGCAGTACTTC,CASSLEGGPLYEQYF,many,TRBD2,TRBJ2-7,TRBV5-4
TGTGCCAGCAGCTTAGGAGGGCAGGTGGAGACCCAGTACTTC,CASSLGGQVETQYF,.,.,TRBJ2-5,TRBV11-1
TGTGCCAGCAGTTACGCCGGACAGGGATCACCCTCCTACGAGCAGTACTTC,CASSYAGQGSPSYEQYF,many,TRBD1,TRBJ2-7,TRBV6-5
TGTGCCACCGAGCGGGGGGCGAAGCAGTTCTTC,CATERGAKQFF,few,TRBD2,TRBJ2-1,TRBV7-9
TGTGCCACTTCATCCGGGACTGGAAGTTGGACTAATGAAAAACTGTTTTTT,CATSSGTGSWTNEKLFF,many,.,TRBJ1-4,TRBV24-1
TGCGCCAGCAGCTCACTGACGGACTCTGGAAACACCATATATTTT,CASSSLTDSGNTIYF,many,.,TRBJ1-3,TRBV5-1
TGCGCCAGCAGCCAAGGGTCCACAGGGGGATTGAACACTGAAGCTTTCTTT,CASSQGSTGGLNTEAFF,.,TRBD1,TRBJ1-1,TRBV4-1
TGTGCCAGCGGGACACCCTCTAAGCAAACGGGGACTAGCACAGATACGCAGTATTTT,CASGTPSKQTGTSTDTQYF,.,.,TRBJ2-3,TRBV28
TGTGCCAGCAGAAAAGGTGGGGAGGCCAATCAGCCCCAGCATTTT,CASRKGGEANQPQHF,few,.,TRBJ1-5,TRBV7-2
TGCGCCAGCAGCCCAGGGACTAGCGGGATAGAGGAGTTCTTC,CASSPGTSGIEEFF,.,TRBD2,TRBJ2-1,TRBV5-1
TGTGCCAGCAGCTCGGGACCGCACTACGAGCAGTACTTC,CASSSGPHYEQYF,many,.,TRBJ2-7,TRBV7-2
TGTGCCAGCAGCCCGACGGACACTGAAGCTTTCTTT,CASSPTDTEAFF,many,.,TRBJ1-1,TRBV11-2
TGTGCCAGCAGCTTGGGGGGTTCGGGCAATCAGCCCCAGCATTTT,CASSLGGSGNQPQHF,few,.,TRBJ1-5,TRBV5-4
TGTGCCAGCAGGGGACTAGCGGGGCGCCAAGAGACCCAGTACTTC,CASRGLAGRQETQYF,.,TRBD2,TRBJ2-5,TRBV2
TGTGCCAGCAGCTTCGGGACAGCAAATAATTCACCCCTCCACTTT,CASSFGTANNSPLHF,.,TRBD1,TRBJ1-6,TRBV7-9
TGTGCCAGCAGCCAGCTAACAAACTATGGCTACACCTTC,CASSQLTNYGYTF,many,.,TRBJ1-2,TRBV3-1
TGTGCCAGCAGCCCCAATAGTGAGCAGTTCTTC,CASSPNSEQFF,.,.,TRBJ2-1,TRBV7-6
TGTGCCAGCAGCCAACAGGGGGCAAGCACAGATACGCAGTATTTT,CASSQQGASTDTQYF,many,TRBD1,TRBJ2-3,TRBV7-2
TGTGCCAGCAGTTTAGCGGTTGAGCAGTTCTTC,CASSLAVEQFF,.,.,TRBJ2-1,TRBV11-1
TGTGCCAGCAGGGGCCGGCAGAACACTGAAGCTTTCTTT,CASRGRQNTEAFF,many,.,TRBJ1-1,TRBV28
TGCAGTGCGGGACCTCAATTGAACACTGAAGCTTTCTTT,CSAGPQLNTEAFF,few,.,TRBJ1-1,TRBV20-1
TGTGCCAGCAGCCGGTACAGGGACGTAGGGGAGCTGTTTTTT,CASSRYRDVGELFF,few,.,TRBJ2-2,TRBV28
TGTGCCAGCAGCCCTAGCGGGACAGGGGCCTATGGCTACACCTTC,CASSPSGTGAYGYTF,many,TRBD1,TRBJ1-2,TRBV7-2
TGCGCCAGCAGCCCCCTTGGGGACGGTCAAGAGACCCAGTACTTC,CASSPLGDGQETQYF,many,.,TRBJ2-5,TRBV5-1
TGTGCCAGCAGCCAAGATTATCCTGGGACAACCCATGGCTACACCTTC,CASSQDYPGTTHGYTF,.,.,TRBJ1-2,TRBV3-1
TGTGCCAGCAGCTCCTCCCTACTAGCGTCTCAAGAGACCCAGTACTTC,CASSSSLLASQETQYF,many,TRBD2,TRBJ2-5,TRBV11-2
TGCAGTGCGGCTGGACTAGATAGGTACAATGAGCAGTTCTTC,CSAAGLDRYNEQFF,.,TRBD2,TRBJ2-1,TRBV20-1
TGTGCCAGCAGTTTATCGACAGCGAACACTGAAGCTTTCTTT,CASSLSTANTEAFF,many,.,TRBJ1-1,TRBV27
TGCGCCAGCAGCTACACGGAGACAGGGGCCGTCTATGGCTACACCTTC,CASSYTETGAVYGYTF,few,TRBD1,TRBJ1-2,TRBV5-1
TGTGCCACCAGGCCCGGGACCTTCCTCCCAGATACGCAGTATTTT,CATRPGTFLPDTQYF,many,.,TRBJ2-3,TRBV24-1
TGTGCCAGCAGCGTAAGATTCCAAGAGACCCAGTACTTC,CASSVRFQETQYF,few,.,TRBJ2-5,TRBV9
TGTGCCAGCAGTTTAAGGGGGGGGCGGCCGAATCAGCCCCAGCATTTT,CASSLRGGRPNQPQHF,few,.,TRBJ1-5,TRBV12-3/TRBV12-4
TGTGCCAGCAGCTTAGATATGAGGGGCGAGACCCAGTACTTC,CASSLDMRGETQYF,many,.,TRBJ2-5,TRBV11-2
TGTGCCAGCAGTGAACAGGGGCACACCAGTAACTATGGCTACACCTTC,CASSEQGHTSNYGYTF,many,.,TRBJ1-2,TRBV6-1
TGCAGTGCTCCCGGACAGTCTGAAAACACCATATATTTT,CSAPGQSENTIYF,.,.,TRBJ1-3,TRBV20-1
TGTGCCAGCAGTTACGAATCTGCAGGGTACCACGAGCAGTACTTC,CASSYESAGYHEQYF,few,.,TRBJ2-7,TRBV6-6
TGTGCCAGCAGCTTGGATGCGCTAAGGGCCTACGAGCAGTACTTC,CASSLDALRAYEQYF,.,.,TRBJ2-7,TRBV5-4
TGTGCCAGCAGCGTTTTACTGGGAGATACGCAGTATTTT,CASSVLLGDTQYF,.,.,TRBJ2-3,TRBV7-3
TGTGCCAGCAGCTGGAGTAGCTCCTACGAGCAGTACTTC,CASSWSSSYEQYF,.,.,TRBJ2-7,TRBV7-9
TGTGCCAGCTGTGGGACTAGCGGACTGAATACGCAGTATTTT,CASCGTSGLNTQYF,.,TRBD2,TRBJ2-3,TRBV2
TGCAGTGCTAGAGGGGGACGTGAAGCTTTCTTT,CSARGGREAFF,many,.,TRBJ1-1,TRBV20-1
TGTGCCAGCAGCTTAGATCTGGGTCTAGCGGGAGCCAAAAACATTCAGTACTTC,CASSLDLGLAGAKNIQYF,once,TRBD2,TRBJ2-4,TRBV11-2
TGTGCCAGCCAAGGTGGGGGGGGAAACTACAATGAGCAGTTCTTC,CASQGGGGNYNEQFF,.,TRBD2,TRBJ2-1,TRBV4-2
TGTGCCAGCTCACCACCGGTGACAGATATAGCCAAAAACATTCAGTACTTC,CASSPPVTDIAKNIQYF,many,.,TRBJ2-4,TRBV18
TGTGCCAGCAGTAGGCGCCGGGACGTCGAGAATGAGCAGTTCTTC,CASSRRRDVENEQFF,many,.,TRBJ2-1,TRBV7-6
TGTGCCAGCACCTATCAAGGCGTCAATCAGCCCCAGCATTTT,CASTYQGVNQPQHF,many,.,TRBJ1-5,TRBV28
TGTGCCAGCTCACCACCGCTAGTTTTGCAGCAGTACTTC,CASSPPLVLQQYF,many,.,TRBJ2-7,TRBV18
TGTGCCAGCAGTTTAAGTAGCACGAGCTCCTACAATGAGCAGTTCTTC,CASSLSSTSSYNEQFF,.,.,TRBJ2-1,TRBV12-3/TRBV12-4
TGCAGCGTTGAACCTCGACAGGGGCCTGAAGCTTTCTTT,CSVEPRQGPEAFF,.,TRBD1,TRBJ1-1,TRBV29-1
TGTGCCAGCAGTCGACTATTTCAAGAGACCCAGTACTTC,CASSRLFQETQYF,.,.,TRBJ2-5,TRBV11-2
TGCGCCAGCAGCTCAACTACAGTTAACACTGAAGCTTTCTTT,CASSSTTVNTEAFF,many,.,TRBJ1-1,TRBV5-1